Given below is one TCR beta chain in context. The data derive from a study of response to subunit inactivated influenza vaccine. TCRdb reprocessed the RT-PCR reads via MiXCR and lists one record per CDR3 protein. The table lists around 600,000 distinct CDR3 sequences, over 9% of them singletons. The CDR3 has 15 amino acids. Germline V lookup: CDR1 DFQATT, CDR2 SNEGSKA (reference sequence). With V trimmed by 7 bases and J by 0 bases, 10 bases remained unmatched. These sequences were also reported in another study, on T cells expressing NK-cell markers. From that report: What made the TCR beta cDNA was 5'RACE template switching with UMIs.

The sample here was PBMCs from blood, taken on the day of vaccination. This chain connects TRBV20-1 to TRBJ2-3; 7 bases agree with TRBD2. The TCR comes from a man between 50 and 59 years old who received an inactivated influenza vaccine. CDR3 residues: CSGSSGGLSTDTQYF. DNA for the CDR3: TGCAGTGGGTCTAGCGGAGGGCTTAGCACAGATACGCAGTATTTT.